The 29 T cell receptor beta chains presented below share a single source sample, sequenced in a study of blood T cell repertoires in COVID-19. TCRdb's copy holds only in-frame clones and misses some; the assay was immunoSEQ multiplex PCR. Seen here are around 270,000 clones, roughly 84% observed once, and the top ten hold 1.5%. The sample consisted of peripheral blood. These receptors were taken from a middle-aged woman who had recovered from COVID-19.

The CDR3: CASSSLEGARSYNEQFF. CDR3 nucleotides: TGTGCCAGCAGCTCTCTAGAAGGAGCGCGGTCCTACAATGAGCAGTTCTTC. This chain connects TRBV11-2 to TRBJ2-1; D unresolved. Looked up from germline, CDR1 is SGHAT and CDR2 is FQNNGV. CDR3 length: 17 residues. V was trimmed by 4 bases and J by 1 base, leaving 17 bases between them.

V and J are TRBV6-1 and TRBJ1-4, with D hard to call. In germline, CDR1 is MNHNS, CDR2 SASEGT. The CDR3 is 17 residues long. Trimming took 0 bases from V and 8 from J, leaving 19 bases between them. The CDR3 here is CASSEALRGLEVEKLFF. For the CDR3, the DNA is TGTGCCAGCAGTGAAGCGCTTCGCGGGCTCGAGGTGGAAAAACTGTTTTTT.

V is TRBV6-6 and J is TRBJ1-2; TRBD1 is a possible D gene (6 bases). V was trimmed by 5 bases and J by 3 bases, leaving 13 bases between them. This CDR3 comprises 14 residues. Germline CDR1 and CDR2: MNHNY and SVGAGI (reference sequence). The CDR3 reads CASSKQGGDYGYTF. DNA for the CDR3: TGTGCCAGCAGTAAACAGGGTGGCGACTATGGCTACACCTTC.

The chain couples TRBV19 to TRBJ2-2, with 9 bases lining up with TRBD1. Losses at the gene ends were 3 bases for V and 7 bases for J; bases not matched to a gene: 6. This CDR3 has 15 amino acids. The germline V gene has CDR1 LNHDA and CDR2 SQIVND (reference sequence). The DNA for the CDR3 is TGTGCCAGTAGTATCTACAGGGGGCTTATCGGGGAGCTGTTTTTT. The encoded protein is CASSIYRGLIGELFF. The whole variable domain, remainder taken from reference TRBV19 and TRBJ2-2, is DGGITQSPKYLFRKEGQNVTLSCEQNLNHDAMYWYRQDPGQGLRLIYYSQIVNDFQKGDIAEGYSVSREKKESFPLTVTSAQKNPTAFYLCASSIYRGLIGELFFGEGSRLTVL.

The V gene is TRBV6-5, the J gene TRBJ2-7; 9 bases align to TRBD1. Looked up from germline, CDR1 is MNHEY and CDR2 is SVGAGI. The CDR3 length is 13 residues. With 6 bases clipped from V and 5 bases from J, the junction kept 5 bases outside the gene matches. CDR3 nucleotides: TGTGCCAGCAGACCCGGGACAGGGAACGAGCAGTACTTC. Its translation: CASRPGTGNEQYF.

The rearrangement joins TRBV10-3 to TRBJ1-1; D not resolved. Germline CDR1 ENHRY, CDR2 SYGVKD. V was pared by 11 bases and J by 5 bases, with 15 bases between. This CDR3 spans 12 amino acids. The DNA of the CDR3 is TGTGCCGCAACCCGGGGAGGGACTGAAGCTTTCTTT. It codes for CAATRGGTEAFF.

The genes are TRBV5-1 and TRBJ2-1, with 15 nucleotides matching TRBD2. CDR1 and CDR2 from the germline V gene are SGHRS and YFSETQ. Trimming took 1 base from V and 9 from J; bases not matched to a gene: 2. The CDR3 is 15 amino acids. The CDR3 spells CASSLWTSGGAEQFF. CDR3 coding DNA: TGCGCCAGCAGCTTGTGGACTAGCGGGGGGGCTGAGCAGTTCTTC.

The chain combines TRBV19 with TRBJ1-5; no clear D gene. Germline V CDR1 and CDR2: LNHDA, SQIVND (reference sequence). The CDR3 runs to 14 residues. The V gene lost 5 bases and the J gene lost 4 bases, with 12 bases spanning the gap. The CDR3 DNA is TGTGCCAGTAGTCCGGTTGCGAGGAATCAGCCCCAGCATTTT. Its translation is CASSPVARNQPQHF.

The CDR3 here is CASSSRQGASSEAFF. In DNA, the CDR3 is TGTGCCAGCAGTTCCCGACAGGGGGCTAGTAGTGAAGCTTTCTTT. The chain has TRBV7-9 and TRBJ1-1, with 10 nucleotides matching TRBD1. J gave up 7 bases and V 6 bases, and 11 bases lay outside the gene matches. The CDR3 has 15 amino acids. Germline-derived CDR1 and CDR2 are SEHNR and FQNEAQ (reference sequence).

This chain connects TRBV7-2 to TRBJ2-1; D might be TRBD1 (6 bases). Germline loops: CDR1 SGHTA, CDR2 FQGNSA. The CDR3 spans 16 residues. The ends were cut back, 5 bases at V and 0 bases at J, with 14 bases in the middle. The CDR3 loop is CASSIYREFSYNEQFF. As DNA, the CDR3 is TGTGCCAGCAGCATCTACAGGGAGTTCTCCTACAATGAGCAGTTCTTC.

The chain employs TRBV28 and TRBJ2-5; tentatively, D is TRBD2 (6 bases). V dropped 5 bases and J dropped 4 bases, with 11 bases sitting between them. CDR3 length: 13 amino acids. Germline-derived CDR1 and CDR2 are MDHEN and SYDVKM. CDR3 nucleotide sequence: TGTGCCAGCAGTCCGACTAGTCGAGAGACCCAGTACTTC. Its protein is CASSPTSRETQYF.

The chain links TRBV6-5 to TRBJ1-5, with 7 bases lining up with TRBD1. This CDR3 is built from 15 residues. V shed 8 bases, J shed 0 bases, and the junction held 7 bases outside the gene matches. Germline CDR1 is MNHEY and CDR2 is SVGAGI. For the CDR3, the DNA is TGTGCCAGCGTAAGGGGACAGAATAGCAATCAGCCCCAGCATTTT. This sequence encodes CASVRGQNSNQPQHF.

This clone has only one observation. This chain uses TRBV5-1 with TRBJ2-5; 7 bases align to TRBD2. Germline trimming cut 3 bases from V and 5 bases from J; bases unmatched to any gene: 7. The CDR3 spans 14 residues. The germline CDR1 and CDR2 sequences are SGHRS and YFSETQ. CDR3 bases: TGCGCCAGCAGCTCGTCGACTAGCTCGGAGACCCAGTACTTC. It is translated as CASSSSTSSETQYF.

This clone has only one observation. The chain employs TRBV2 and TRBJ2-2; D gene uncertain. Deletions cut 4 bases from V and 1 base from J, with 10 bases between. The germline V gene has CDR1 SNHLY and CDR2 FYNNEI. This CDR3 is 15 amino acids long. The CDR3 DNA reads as TGTGCCAGCAGTGTGTGGCCGTTGAACACCGGGGAGCTGTTTTTT. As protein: CASSVWPLNTGELFF. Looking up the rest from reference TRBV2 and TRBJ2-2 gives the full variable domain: EPEVTQTPSHQVTQMGQEVILRCVPISNHLYFYWYRQILGQKVEFLVSFYNNEISEKSEIFDDQFSVERPDGSNFTLKIRSTKLEDSAMYFCASSVWPLNTGELFFGEGSRLTVL.

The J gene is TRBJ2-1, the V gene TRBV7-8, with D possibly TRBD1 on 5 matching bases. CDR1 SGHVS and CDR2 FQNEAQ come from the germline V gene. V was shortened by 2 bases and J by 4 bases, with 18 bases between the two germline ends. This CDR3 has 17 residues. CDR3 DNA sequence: TGTGCCAGCAGCTTAACCCCCCTGCGACAGAAATACAATGAGCAGTTCTTC. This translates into CASSLTPLRQKYNEQFF.

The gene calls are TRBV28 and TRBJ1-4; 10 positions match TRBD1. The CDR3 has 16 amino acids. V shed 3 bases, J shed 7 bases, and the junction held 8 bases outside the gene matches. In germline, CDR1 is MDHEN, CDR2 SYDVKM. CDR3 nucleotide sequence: TGTGCCAGCAGTTTCCACAAAGGGACAGGGGCTGAAAAACTGTTTTTT. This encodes CASSFHKGTGAEKLFF.

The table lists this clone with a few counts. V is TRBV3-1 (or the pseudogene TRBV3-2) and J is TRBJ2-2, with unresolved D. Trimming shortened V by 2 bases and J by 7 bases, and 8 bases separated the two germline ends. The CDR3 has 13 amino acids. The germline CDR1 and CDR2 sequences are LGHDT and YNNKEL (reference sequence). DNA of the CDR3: TGTGCCAGCAGCCAACGTCAGTTCGGGGAGCTGTTTTTT. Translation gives CASSQRQFGELFF.

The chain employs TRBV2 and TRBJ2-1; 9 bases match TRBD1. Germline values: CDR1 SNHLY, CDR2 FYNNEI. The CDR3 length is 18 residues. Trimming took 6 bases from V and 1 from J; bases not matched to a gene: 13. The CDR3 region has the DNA TGTGCCAGCAGAGCGGGGACAGGGTGGTTCGTATCCTACAATGAGCAGTTCTTC. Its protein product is CASRAGTGWFVSYNEQFF.

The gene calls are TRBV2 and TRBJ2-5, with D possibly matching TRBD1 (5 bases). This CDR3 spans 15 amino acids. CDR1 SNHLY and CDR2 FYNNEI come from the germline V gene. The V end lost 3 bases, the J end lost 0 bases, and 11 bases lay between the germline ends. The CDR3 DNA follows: TGTGCCAGCAGTGAGCAGGGCTACTACCAAGAGACCCAGTACTTC. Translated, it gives CASSEQGYYQETQYF.

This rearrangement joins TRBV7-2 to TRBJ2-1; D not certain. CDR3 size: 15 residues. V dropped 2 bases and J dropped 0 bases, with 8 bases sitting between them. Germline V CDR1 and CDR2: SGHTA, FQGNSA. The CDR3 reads CASSLFFGSYNEQFF. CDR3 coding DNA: TGTGCCAGCAGCTTATTCTTCGGCTCCTACAATGAGCAGTTCTTC.

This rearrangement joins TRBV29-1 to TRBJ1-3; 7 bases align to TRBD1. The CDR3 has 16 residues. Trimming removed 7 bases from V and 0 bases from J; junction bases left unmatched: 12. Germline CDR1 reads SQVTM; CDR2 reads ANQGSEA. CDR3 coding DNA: TGCAGCGCCTCGGGACAGCCCTCGGACTCTGGAAACACCATATATTTT. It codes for CSASGQPSDSGNTIYF.

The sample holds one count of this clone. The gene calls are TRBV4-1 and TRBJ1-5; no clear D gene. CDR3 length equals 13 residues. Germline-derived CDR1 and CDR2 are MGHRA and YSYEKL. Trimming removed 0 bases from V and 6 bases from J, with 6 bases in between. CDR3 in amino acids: CASSQDHFQPQHF. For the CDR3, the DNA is TGCGCCAGCAGCCAAGATCACTTTCAGCCCCAGCATTTT.

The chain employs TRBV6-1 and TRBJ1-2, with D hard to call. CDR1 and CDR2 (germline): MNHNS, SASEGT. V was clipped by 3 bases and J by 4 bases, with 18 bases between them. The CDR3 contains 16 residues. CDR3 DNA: TGTGCCAGCAGTGAGAGGACTGAACTACCCGGCTATGGCTACACCTTC. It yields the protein CASSERTELPGYGYTF.

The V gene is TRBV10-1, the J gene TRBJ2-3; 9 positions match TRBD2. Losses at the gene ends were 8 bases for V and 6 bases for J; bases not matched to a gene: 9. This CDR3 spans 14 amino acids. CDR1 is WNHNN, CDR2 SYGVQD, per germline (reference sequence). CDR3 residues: CASRRTSASDTQYF. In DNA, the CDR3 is TGCGCCAGCCGGAGGACTAGCGCGTCGGATACGCAGTATTTT.

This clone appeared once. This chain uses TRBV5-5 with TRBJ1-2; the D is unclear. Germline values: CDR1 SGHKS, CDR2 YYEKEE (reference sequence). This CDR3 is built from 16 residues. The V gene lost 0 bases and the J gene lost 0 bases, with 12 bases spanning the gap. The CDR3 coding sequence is TGTGCCAGCAGCTTGGATGCTGGTGGAGCTAACTATGGCTACACCTTC. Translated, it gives CASSLDAGGANYGYTF.

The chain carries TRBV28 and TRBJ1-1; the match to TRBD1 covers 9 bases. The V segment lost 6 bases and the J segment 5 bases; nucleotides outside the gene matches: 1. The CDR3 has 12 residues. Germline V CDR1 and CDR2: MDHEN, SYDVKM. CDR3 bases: TGTGCCAGCAGAGGGACAGGGACTGAAGCTTTCTTT. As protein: CASRGTGTEAFF.

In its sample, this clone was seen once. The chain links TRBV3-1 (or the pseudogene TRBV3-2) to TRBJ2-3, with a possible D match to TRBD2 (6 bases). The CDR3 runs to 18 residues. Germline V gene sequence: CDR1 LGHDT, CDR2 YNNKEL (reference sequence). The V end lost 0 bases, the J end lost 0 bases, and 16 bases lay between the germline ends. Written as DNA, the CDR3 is TGTGCCAGCAGCCAAGAATCGGAGGGAAGGCCCAGCACAGATACGCAGTATTTT. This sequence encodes CASSQESEGRPSTDTQYF.

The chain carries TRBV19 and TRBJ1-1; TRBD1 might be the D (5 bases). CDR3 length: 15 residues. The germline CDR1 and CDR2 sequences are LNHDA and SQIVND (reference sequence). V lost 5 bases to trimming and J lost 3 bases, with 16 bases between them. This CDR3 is CASSVTSDRYTEAFF. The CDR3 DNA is TGTGCCAGTAGTGTTACAAGTGACAGATACACTGAAGCTTTCTTT. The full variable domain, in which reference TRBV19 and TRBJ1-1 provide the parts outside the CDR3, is DGGITQSPKYLFRKEGQNVTLSCEQNLNHDAMYWYRQDPGQGLRLIYYSQIVNDFQKGDIAEGYSVSREKKESFPLTVTSAQKNPTAFYLCASSVTSDRYTEAFFGQGTRLTVV.

DNA for the CDR3: TGTGCCAGCAGGGTAGATAGCGGGGGTGCAGATACGCAGTATTTT. Translated, it gives CASRVDSGGADTQYF. This chain links TRBV2 with TRBJ2-3; 9 bases fit TRBD2. This CDR3 spans 15 amino acids. Unmatched junction bases numbered 8, after V lost 6 bases and J lost 4 bases. The V gene's germline CDR1 is SNHLY and CDR2 FYNNEI.